Only a few counts were recorded for the clone carrying this T cell receptor (beta chain). Its antigen is not known. This specimen comes from a study of CD8+ T cells in alopecia areata. Study context: The drug, oral tofacitinib, was given to treated patients at 5 to 10 mg twice daily. The study's findings and limits: Higher clonality and more expanded CD8+ clones appeared in lesional than normal scalp. Possibly because of HLA-related factors, TCR sharing was less clear across patients than in mice.

Extracted RNA was reverse transcribed, and the resulting cDNA served as sequencing template. Sequencing was performed with immunoSEQ multiplex PCR; in TCRdb, only in-frame clones are kept and a portion is missing. Found here are around 200,000 clones, approximately 62% of them singletons; the top ten hold about 1.5%. Peripheral blood samples and lesional scalp punch biopsies were obtained from alopecia areata patients. The CDR3 runs 12 residues. The ends were cut back, 4 bases at V and 7 bases at J, with 13 bases in the middle. CDR1 is GTSNPN, CDR2 SVGIG, per germline (reference sequence). This receptor was obtained from a human donor with alopecia areata. V usage is TRBV30 and J usage is TRBJ1-1; D is possibly TRBD1 (5 bases). Sequences were derived from CD4+ T cells sorted from blood, sampled at week 0. The CDR3 DNA is TGTGCCTGGACCAGGGAGAGGGGTGAAGCTTTCTTT. Translated, it gives CAWTRERGEAFF.